A single T cell receptor beta chain is shown here with its context. This clone was recorded only once. It has no known antigen specificity. Base qualities are not provided; no much larger clone lies one nucleotide away. The data belong to a study of T cell changes during pregnancy in multiple sclerosis (dated by TCRdb to about 2019). For context, the study as a whole: In women with multiple sclerosis, the researchers looked at how the T cell repertoire shifted as pregnancy progressed.

CDR1 and CDR2 are read off the germline V gene (reference sequence) as GTSNPN and SVGIG. The junction shows trimming of 5 bases on V and 0 bases on J, plus 20 bases between the germline ends. Reading from cysteine to phenylalanine, the CDR3 counts 16 amino acids. CDR3 DNA only is kept here, 48 bases in frame from base 1. Library preparation employed the immunoSEQ multiplex PCR assay. Held by TCRdb, this immuneACCESS table contains in-frame sequences only and omits some clones. Under half of the omission traces to an unresolved V gene where checked; the cause of the rest is unknown. This sample is represented by about 50,000 clones; about nine tenths of them were singletons. The top ten hold approximately 0.27% of the sample.

The source of this sequence is a female donor with multiple sclerosis, enrolled in a pregnancy study. The rearrangement combines TRBV30 with TRBJ2-7; possibly the D gene is TRBD1, per 6 matching bases. The sequencing used CD4+ T cells from peripheral blood mononuclear cells, collected in the second trimester of pregnancy. The CDR3 reads CAWSRRRTASSYEQYF. The sequence in DNA is TGTGCCTGGTCCCGCAGGCGGACAGCAAGCTCCTACGAGCAGTACTTC.